These 18 T cell receptor beta chains originate from one sample sequenced in a study of CD8+ T cells in alopecia areata. As the sequencing template, cDNA was produced by extracting RNA and reverse transcribing it. Clones were read by immunoSEQ multiplex PCR, and TCRdb kept only the in-frame ones, dropping some. This table has 8,000 to 10,000 clones, 50% to 80% appearing once. Collection of lesional scalp punch biopsies and peripheral blood was performed in alopecia areata patients. The sequencing input was skin. The receptors were gathered from a human donor with alopecia areata.

V gene TRBV23-1 combines with J gene TRBJ2-7; TRBD2 matches at 12 bases. TRBV23-1 is an open reading frame whose function is uncertain. The CDR3 extends over 18 amino acids. V was pared by 3 bases and J by 0 bases, with 9 bases of the junction left unmatched. CDR3 nucleotide sequence: TGCGCCAGCAGTCAGGAAACTAGCGGGGGGCCCAGCTCCTACGAGCAGTACTTC. It specifies CASSQETSGGPSSYEQYF.

This clone was found once. This chain links TRBV11-2 with TRBJ2-1, with D possibly matching TRBD1 (5 bases). CDR3 size: 13 residues. V was shortened by 5 bases and J by 3 bases, with 8 bases between the two germline ends. Germline CDR1 SGHAT, CDR2 FQNNGV. CDR3 residues: CASSPDSYNEQFF. In DNA, the CDR3 is TGTGCCAGCAGCCCCGACAGCTACAATGAGCAGTTCTTC.

This clone has only a few counts. The CDR3 bases are TGCGCCAGCAGCCACCGATCTGGGACTAGCGGGAGTAAGGGCGAGCAGTACTTC. This gives the protein CASSHRSGTSGSKGEQYF. V usage is TRBV4-1 and J usage is TRBJ2-7; 14 nucleotides align to TRBD2. This CDR3 spans 18 amino acids. Germline CDR1 and CDR2: MGHRA and YSYEKL. V trimming: 3 bases; J trimming: 6 bases; junction bases outside the gene matches: 13.

CDR3 sequence (DNA): TGTGCCACCAGCAGAGCAAGTGATAGCGGGAGGAGCTCCTACGAGCAGTACTTC. Encoded protein: CATSRASDSGRSSYEQYF. The rearrangement links TRBV15 to TRBJ2-7, with 10 bases lining up with TRBD2. With V trimmed by 1 base and J by 0 bases, 9 bases remained unmatched. This CDR3 comprises 18 residues. Looked up from germline, CDR1 is LNHNV and CDR2 is YYDKDF (reference sequence).

The chain combines TRBV19 with TRBJ2-4; tentative D call: TRBD1 (5 bases). V lost 3 bases to trimming and J lost 6 bases, with 12 bases between them. The CDR3 loop spans 14 amino acids. Germline lookup yields CDR1 LNHDA and CDR2 SQIVND (reference sequence). The CDR3 loop is CASSMFGRVNIQYF. Here the CDR3 DNA reads TGTGCCAGTAGTATGTTCGGCAGGGTAAACATTCAGTACTTC.

By share of the sample, this clone is medium-sized. This chain connects TRBV7-8 to TRBJ2-5, with D tentatively TRBD1 (6 bases). V was shortened by 9 bases and J by 1 base, with 9 bases between the two germline ends. Per germline, CDR1 SGHVS and CDR2 FQNEAQ. The CDR3 contains 12 residues. The CDR3 here is CASVRGQETQYF. The CDR3 DNA follows: TGTGCCAGTGTCAGGGGCCAAGAGACCCAGTACTTC. The full variable domain, in which reference TRBV7-8 and TRBJ2-5 provide the parts outside the CDR3, is GAGVSQSPRYKVAKRGQDVALRCDPISGHVSLFWYQQALGQGPEFLTYFQNEAQLDKSGLPSDRFFAERPEGSVSTLKIQRTQQEDSAVYLCASVRGQETQYFGPGTRLLVL.

A remark on this clone: At one boundary the junction diverges from the germline segment, which might be a read error. CDR3 bases: TGTGCCAGCAGCTCGATAGGGCGAGCGGTTGTCTTT. It is translated as CASSSIGRAVVF. The J gene is TRBJ1-1, the V gene TRBV7-2, with no clear D. Germline lookup yields CDR1 SGHTA and CDR2 FQGNSA. This CDR3 has 12 residues.

This clone has only one observation. J is TRBJ2-2 and V is TRBV28; 10 positions agree with TRBD1. The CDR3 is made up of 20 amino acids. V was clipped by 8 bases and J by 6 bases; unmatched bases: 24. The germline V gene encodes CDR1 MDHEN and CDR2 SYDVKM. Written as DNA, the CDR3 is TGTGCCAGCGGAGCTGATCGCTTCTCCAGGACAGGGGGAAACGCCGGGGAGCTGTTTTTT. It yields the protein CASGADRFSRTGGNAGELFF.

The chain couples TRBV4-2 to TRBJ2-2, with a tentative D call TRBD2 (6 bases). This CDR3 spans 13 amino acids. V was clipped by 4 bases and J by 8 bases, with 11 bases between them. The germline V gene has CDR1 LGHNA and CDR2 YNFKEQ. The CDR3 reads CASSPGEAGELFF. The CDR3 nucleotides are TGTGCCAGCAGCCCCGGGGAGGCTGGGGAGCTGTTTTTT.

J is TRBJ2-5 and V is TRBV7-3; a weak D match, TRBD1 (6 bases). Germline V CDR1 and CDR2: SGHTA, FQGTGA. V was trimmed by 8 bases and J by 3 bases, leaving 19 bases between them. The CDR3 spans 15 residues. DNA for the CDR3: TGTGCCAGCCGCCCCACAGGGATTCGCGAAGAGACCCAGTACTTC. This translates into CASRPTGIREETQYF.

The chain joins TRBV13 to TRBJ2-1, with 8 bases fitting TRBD2. The CDR3 is made up of 14 amino acids. Germline CDR1 PRHDT, CDR2 FYEKMQ (reference sequence). The V gene end was trimmed by 3 bases and the J gene end by 8 bases; junction bases not matched to a gene: 6. Here the CDR3 DNA reads TGTGCCAGCAGCTTTGGACTAGCAGGTGATGAGCAGTTCTTC. Translated: CASSFGLAGDEQFF.

The chain combines TRBV27 with TRBJ2-7, with D perhaps TRBD1 or TRBD2 (6 bases each). V was pared by 2 bases and J by 3 bases, with 17 bases between. Germline loops: CDR1 MNHEY, CDR2 SMNVEV (reference sequence). This CDR3 has 16 residues. CDR3 nucleotides: TGTGCCAGCAGTTTAAGGAGGGGGACTCATCTCTACGAGCAGTACTTC. Protein product: CASSLRRGTHLYEQYF.

This clone was picked up a small number of times. This rearrangement joins TRBV4-3 to TRBJ2-7; 11 bases line up with TRBD2. Looked up from germline, CDR1 is LGHNA and CDR2 is YSLEER. V was clipped by 0 bases and J by 8 bases; unmatched bases: 9. The CDR3 covers 16 residues. In DNA, the CDR3 is TGCGCCAGCAGCCAAGATGATACTAGCGGGAGTTCTAAGCAGTACTTC. Translation: CASSQDDTSGSSKQYF.

The V gene is TRBV7-9, the J gene TRBJ1-1, with a weak D call TRBD1 (5 bases). The CDR3 totals 11 residues. Looked up from germline, CDR1 is SEHNR and CDR2 is FQNEAQ (reference sequence). In DNA form, the CDR3 reads TGTGCACTTAGAGGGGAGCGGGAAGCTTTCTTT. Translation: CALRGEREAFF.

V is TRBV29-1 and J is TRBJ2-4; D uncertain. Germline CDR1 reads SQVTM; CDR2 reads ANQGSEA. The V and J ends lost 4 bases and 0 bases respectively, with 4 bases between them. This CDR3 region has 12 residues. CDR3 coding DNA: TGCAGCGTTGGGGGAGCCAAAAACATTCAGTACTTC. Its translation: CSVGGAKNIQYF.

This clone has just one count. The CDR3 here is CASSPTQGNYEQFF. CDR3 DNA: TGTGCCAGCTCACCAACTCAGGGCAACTATGAGCAGTTCTTC. The J gene is TRBJ2-1, the V gene TRBV18; tentative D call: TRBD1 (5 bases). Trimming pared 2 bases from V and 8 bases from J, leaving 13 bases between. CDR3 length equals 14 residues. The V gene's germline CDR1 is KGHSH and CDR2 LQKENI.

Written as DNA, the CDR3 is TGTGCCAGCAGAAAATCCGGGACGGTATCCTACGAGCAGTACTTC. This translates into CASRKSGTVSYEQYF. The chain joins TRBV5-4 to TRBJ2-7, with D tentatively TRBD1 or TRBD2 (5 bases each). CDR3 size: 15 residues. Trimming pared 5 bases from V and 1 base from J, leaving 16 bases between. Germline V gene data show CDR1 as SGHNT and CDR2 as YYREEE (reference sequence).

This clone came up a few times. The chain employs TRBV5-4 and TRBJ2-7, with 8 bases fitting TRBD1. This CDR3 has 15 amino acids. Germline lookup yields CDR1 SGHNT and CDR2 YYREEE (reference sequence). V shed 4 bases, J shed 0 bases, and the junction held 6 bases outside the gene matches. For the CDR3, the DNA is TGTGCCAGCAGCGACGGGGACAGGAACTCCTACGAGCAGTACTTC. Translation: CASSDGDRNSYEQYF.